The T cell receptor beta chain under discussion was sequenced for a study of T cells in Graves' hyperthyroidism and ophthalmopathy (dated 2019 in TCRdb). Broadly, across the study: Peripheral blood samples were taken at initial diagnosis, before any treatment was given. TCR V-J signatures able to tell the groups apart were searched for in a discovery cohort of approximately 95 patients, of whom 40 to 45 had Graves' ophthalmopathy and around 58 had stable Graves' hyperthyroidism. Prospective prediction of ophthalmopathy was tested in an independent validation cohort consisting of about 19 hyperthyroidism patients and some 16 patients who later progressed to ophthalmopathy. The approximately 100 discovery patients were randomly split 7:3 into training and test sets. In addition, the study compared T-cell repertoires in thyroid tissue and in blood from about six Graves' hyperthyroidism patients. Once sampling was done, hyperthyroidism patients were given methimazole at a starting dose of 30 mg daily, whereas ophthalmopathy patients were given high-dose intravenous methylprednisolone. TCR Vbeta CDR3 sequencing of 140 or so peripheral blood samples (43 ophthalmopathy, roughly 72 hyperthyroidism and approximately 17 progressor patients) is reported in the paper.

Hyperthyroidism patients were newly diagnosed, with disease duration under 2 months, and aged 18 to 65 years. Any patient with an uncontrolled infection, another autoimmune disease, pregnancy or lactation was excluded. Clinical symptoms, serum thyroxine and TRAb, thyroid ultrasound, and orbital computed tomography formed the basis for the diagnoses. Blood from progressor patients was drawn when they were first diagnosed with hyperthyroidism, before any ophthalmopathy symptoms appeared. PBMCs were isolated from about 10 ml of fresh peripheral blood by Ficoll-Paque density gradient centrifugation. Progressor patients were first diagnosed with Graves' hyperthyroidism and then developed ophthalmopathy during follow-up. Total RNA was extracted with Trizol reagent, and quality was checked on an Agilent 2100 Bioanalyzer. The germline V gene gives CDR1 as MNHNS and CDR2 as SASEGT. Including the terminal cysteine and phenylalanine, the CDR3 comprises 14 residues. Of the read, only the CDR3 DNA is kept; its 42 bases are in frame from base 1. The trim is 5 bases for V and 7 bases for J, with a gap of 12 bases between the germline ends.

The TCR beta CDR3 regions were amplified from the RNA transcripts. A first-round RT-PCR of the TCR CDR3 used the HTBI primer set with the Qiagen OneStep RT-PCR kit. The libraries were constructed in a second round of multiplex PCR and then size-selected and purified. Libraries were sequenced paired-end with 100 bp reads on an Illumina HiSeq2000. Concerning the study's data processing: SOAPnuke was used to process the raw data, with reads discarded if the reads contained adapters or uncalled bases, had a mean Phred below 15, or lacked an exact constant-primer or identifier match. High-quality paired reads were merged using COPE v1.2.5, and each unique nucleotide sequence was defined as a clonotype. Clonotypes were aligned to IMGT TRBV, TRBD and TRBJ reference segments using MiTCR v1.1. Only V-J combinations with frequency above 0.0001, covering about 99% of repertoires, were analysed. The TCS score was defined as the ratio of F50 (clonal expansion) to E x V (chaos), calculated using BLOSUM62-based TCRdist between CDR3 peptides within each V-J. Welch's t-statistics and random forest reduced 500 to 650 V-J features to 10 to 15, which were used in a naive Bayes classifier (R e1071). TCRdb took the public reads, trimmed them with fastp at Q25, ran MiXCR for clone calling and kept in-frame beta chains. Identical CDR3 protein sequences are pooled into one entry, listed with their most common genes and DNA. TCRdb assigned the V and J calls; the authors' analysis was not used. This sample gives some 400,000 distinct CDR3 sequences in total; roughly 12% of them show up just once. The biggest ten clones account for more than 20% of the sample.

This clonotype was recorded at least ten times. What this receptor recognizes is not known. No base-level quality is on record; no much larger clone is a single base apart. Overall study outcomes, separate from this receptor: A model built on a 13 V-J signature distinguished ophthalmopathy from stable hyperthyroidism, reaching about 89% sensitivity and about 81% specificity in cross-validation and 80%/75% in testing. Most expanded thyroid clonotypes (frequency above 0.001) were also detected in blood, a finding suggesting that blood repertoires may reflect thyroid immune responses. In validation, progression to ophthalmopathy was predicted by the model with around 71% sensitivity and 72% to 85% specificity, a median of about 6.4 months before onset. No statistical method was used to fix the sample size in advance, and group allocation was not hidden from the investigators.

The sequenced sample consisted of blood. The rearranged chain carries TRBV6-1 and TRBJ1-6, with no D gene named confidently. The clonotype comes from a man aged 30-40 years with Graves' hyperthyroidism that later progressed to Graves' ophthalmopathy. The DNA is TGTGCCAGCAGTTTTCGGGCATTGAATTCACCCCTCCACTTT. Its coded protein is CASSFRALNSPLHF.